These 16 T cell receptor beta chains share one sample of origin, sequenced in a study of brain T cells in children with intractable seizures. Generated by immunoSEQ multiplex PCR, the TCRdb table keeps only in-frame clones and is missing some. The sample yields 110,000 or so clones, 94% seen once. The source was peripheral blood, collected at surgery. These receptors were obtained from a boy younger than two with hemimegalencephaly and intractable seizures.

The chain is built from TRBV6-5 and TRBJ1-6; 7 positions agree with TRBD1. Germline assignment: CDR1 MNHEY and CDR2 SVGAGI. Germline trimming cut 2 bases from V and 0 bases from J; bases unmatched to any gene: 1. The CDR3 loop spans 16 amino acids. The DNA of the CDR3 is TGTGCCAGCAGTTACCAGGGGGGCTCCTATAATTCACCCCTCCACTTT. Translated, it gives CASSYQGGSYNSPLHF.

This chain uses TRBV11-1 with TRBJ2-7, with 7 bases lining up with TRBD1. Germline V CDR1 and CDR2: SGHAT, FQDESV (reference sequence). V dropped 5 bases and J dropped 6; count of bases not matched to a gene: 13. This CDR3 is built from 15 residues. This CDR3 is CASSDATGRGGEQYF. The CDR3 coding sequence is TGTGCCAGCAGCGACGCGACAGGGCGTGGGGGCGAGCAGTACTTC.

CDR3 in amino acids: CASSAGTSGRTETQYF. The CDR3 DNA reads TGTGCCAGTAGTGCCGGGACTAGCGGGAGAACTGAGACCCAGTACTTC. The V and J genes are TRBV19 and TRBJ2-5; 14 nucleotides agree with TRBD2. This CDR3 comprises 16 residues. The V and J ends lost 5 bases and 5 bases, in that order; junction bases with no gene match: 7. The germline CDR1 and CDR2 sequences are LNHDA and SQIVND (reference sequence).

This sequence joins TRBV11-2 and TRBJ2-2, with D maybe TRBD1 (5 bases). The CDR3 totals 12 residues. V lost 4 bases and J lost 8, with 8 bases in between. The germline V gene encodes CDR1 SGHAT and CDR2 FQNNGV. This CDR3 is CASSWRQGELFF. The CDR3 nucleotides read TGTGCCAGCAGCTGGCGACAGGGGGAGCTGTTTTTT.

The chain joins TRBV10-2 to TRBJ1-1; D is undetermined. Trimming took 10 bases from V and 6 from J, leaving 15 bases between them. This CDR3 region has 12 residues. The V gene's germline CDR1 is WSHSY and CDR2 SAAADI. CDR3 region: CATSGGKAEAFF. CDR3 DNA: TGCGCCACCTCTGGAGGGAAGGCTGAAGCTTTCTTT.

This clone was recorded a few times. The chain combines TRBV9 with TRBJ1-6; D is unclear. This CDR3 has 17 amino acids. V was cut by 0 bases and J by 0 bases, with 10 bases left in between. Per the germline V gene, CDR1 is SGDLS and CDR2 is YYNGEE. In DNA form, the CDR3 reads TGTGCCAGCAGCGTAGACGCAGCTAGCTCCTATAATTCACCCCTCCACTTT. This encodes CASSVDAASSYNSPLHF.

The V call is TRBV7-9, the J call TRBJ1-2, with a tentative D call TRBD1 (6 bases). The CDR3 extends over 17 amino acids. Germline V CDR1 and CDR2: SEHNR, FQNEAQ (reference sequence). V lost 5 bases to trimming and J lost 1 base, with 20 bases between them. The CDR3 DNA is TGTGCCAGCAGCCCAGTTCTCGGACAGCTCAATAACTATGGCTACACCTTC. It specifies CASSPVLGQLNNYGYTF.

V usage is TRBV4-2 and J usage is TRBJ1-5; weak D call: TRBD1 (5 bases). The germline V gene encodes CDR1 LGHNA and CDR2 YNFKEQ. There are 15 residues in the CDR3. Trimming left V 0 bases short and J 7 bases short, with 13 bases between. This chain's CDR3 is CASSQDKGLGQPQHF. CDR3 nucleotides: TGTGCCAGCAGCCAAGATAAGGGGCTGGGACAGCCCCAGCATTTT.

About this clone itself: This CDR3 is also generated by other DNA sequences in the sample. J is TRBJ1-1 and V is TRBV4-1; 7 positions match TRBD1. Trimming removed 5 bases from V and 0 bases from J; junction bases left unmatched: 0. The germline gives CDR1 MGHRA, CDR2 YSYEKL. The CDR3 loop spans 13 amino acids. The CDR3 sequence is CASSDRVNTEAFF. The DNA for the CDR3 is TGCGCCAGCAGCGACAGGGTGAACACTGAAGCTTTCTTT.

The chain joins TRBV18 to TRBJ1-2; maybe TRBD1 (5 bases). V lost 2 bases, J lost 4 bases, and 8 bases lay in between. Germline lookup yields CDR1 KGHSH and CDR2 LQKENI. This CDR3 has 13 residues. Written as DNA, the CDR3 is TGTGCCAGCTCACCAGGGACGGTCTATGGCTACACCTTC. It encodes CASSPGTVYGYTF.

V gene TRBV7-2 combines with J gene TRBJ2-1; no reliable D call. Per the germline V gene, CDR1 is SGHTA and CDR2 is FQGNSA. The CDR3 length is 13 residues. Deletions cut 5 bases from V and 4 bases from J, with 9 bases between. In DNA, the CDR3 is TGTGCCAGCAGCCGAAACGTGTACAATGAGCAGTTCTTC. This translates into CASSRNVYNEQFF.

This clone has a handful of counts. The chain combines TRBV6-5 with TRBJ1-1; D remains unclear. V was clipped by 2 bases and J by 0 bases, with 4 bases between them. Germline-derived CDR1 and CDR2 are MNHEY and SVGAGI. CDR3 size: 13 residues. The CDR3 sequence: CASSYRLNTEAFF. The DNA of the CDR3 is TGTGCCAGCAGTTACAGGCTGAACACTGAAGCTTTCTTT.

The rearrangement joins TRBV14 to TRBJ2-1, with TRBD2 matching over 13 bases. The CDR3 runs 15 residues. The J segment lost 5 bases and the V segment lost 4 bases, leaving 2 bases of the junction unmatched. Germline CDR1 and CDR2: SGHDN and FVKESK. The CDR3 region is CASSRGLAGNNEQFF. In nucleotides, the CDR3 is TGTGCCAGCAGCCGGGGACTAGCGGGAAACAATGAGCAGTTCTTC. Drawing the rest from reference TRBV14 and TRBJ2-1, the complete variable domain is EAGVTQFPSHSVIEKGQTVTLRCDPISGHDNLYWYRRVMGKEIKFLLHFVKESKQDESGMPNNRFLAERTGGTYSTLKVQPAELEDSGVYFCASSRGLAGNNEQFFGPGTRLTVL.

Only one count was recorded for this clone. CDR3 nucleotides: TGTGCCAGCTCACCACCTATCGGCGGCACCGGGTACGAGCAGTACTTC. Its protein is CASSPPIGGTGYEQYF. The chain links TRBV18 to TRBJ2-7; no reliable D call. Germline CDR1 is KGHSH and CDR2 is LQKENI. V was cut by 0 bases and J by 4 bases, with 16 bases left in between. The CDR3 loop spans 16 amino acids.

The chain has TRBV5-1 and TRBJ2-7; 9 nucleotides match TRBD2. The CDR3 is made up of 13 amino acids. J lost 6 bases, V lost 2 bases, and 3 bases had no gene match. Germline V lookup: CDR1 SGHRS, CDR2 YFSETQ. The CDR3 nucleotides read TGCGCCAGCAGCTTTAGCGGGAGTACCGAGCAGTACTTC. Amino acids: CASSFSGSTEQYF.

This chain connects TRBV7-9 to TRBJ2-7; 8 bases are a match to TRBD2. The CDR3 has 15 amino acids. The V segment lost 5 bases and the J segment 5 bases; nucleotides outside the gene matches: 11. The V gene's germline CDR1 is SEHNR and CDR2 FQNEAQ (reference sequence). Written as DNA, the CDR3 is TGTGCCAGCAGCCCAAGGAGTAGCGGGACCCACGAGCAGTACTTC. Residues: CASSPRSSGTHEQYF.